This T cell receptor beta chain was profiled in a study of T cell repertoires in cytomegalovirus infection. Study background: Matching HLA type, along with CMV infection, was indicated by public TCR beta signatures.

A word on this clonotype: Its antigen is undetermined.

General study results and limits: Dominant in the ex vivo response were TCR beta clonotypes restricted by HLA-C and specific for CMV.

TCRdb re-analysed the reads in MiXCR, keeping a single row per CDR3 protein. This table holds 360,000 or so distinct CDR3 sequences, approximately 30% found once. The sequencing here drew on cultured PBMCs, taken from culture after CMV antigen stimulation. The source is a human donor in good health (CMV status not recorded). Some clones in this sample may be carry-over from other donors' samples.

As DNA, the CDR3 is TGCGCCAGCAGTGACGGCCTTACTTCTAGCACAGATACGCAGTATTTT. Protein product: CASSDGLTSSTDTQYF. This chain links TRBV10-1 with TRBJ2-3; D unclear. The germline V gene has CDR1 WNHNN and CDR2 SYGVQD (reference sequence). This CDR3 has 16 residues. The V end lost 3 bases, the J end lost 0 bases, and 13 bases lay between the germline ends.